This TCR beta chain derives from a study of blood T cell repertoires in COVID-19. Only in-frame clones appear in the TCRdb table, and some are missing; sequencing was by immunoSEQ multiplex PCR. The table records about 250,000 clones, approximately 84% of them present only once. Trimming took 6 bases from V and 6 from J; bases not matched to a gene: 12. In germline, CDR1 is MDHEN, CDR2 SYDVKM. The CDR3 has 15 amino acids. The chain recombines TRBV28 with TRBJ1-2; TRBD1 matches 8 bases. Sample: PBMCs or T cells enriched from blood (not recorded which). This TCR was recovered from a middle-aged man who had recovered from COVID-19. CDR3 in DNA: TGTGCCAGCAGCAAACTCGGACAGGGAAGGAATGGCTACACCTTC. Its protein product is CASSKLGQGRNGYTF.